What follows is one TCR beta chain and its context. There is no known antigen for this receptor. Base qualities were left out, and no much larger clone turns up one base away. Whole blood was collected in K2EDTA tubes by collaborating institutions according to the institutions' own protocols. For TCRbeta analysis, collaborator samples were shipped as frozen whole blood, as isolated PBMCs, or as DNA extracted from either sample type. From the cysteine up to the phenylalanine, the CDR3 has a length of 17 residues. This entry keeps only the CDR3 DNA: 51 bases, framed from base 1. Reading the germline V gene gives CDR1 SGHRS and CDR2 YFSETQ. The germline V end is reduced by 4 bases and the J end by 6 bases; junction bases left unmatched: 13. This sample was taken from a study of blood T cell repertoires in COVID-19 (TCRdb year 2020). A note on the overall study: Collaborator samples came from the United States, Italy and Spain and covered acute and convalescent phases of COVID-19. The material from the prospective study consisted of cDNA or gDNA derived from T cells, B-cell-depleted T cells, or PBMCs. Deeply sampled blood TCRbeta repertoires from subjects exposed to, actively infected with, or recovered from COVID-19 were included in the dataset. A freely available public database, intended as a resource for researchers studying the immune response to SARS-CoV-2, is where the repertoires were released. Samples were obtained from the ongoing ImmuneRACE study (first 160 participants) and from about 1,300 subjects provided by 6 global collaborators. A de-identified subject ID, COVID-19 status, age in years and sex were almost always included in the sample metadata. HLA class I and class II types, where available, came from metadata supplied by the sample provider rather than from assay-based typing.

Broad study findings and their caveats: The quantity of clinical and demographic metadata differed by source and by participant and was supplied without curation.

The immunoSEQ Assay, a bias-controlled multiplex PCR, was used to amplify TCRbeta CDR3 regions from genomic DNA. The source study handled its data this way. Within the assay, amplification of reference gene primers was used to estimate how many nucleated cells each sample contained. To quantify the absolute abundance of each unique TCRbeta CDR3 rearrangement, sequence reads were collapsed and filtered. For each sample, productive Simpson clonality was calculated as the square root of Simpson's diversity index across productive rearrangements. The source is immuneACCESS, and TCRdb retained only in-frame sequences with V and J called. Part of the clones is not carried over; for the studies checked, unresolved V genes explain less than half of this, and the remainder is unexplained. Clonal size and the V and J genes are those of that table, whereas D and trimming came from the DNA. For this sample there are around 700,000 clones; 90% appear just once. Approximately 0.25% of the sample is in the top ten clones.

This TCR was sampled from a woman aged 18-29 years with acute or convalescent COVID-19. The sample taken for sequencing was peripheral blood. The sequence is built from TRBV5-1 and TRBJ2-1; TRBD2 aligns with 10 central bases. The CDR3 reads CASSPPGLAAPGNEQFF. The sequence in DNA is TGCGCCAGCAGCCCCCCCGGACTAGCGGCCCCGGGCAATGAGCAGTTCTTC.